This entry describes one T cell receptor beta chain. With 6 bases removed from V and 1 base from J, the gap between germline ends came to 11 bases. The CDR3 consists of 13 residues. Germline V gene data show CDR1 as SGHRS and CDR2 as YFSETQ. Authors' data handling: Using reference gene primer amplification, nucleated cell counts were estimated. Only in-frame clones appear in the TCRdb table, and some are missing; sequencing was by immunoSEQ multiplex PCR. Clone size and V and J calls were adopted from that table, with D and trimming inferred from the DNA. The sample lists tens of thousands of clones, around nine tenths occurring once. The source of the sample is a study of blood T cell repertoires in COVID-19. Overall study: Some COVID-19 samples were acute and others convalescent; all came from the United States, Italy and Spain. PBMCs, B-cell-depleted T cells, or T cells were the source of the cDNA or gDNA that made up the material.

The receptor comes from a human donor in a cohort sampled during active COVID-19. The donor label of this sample is uncertain. Specimen: peripheral blood. The chain uses TRBV5-1 and TRBJ2-7; the D gene is possibly TRBD2 (5 bases). The CDR3 spells CASMSSASYEQYF. CDR3 bases: TGCGCCAGCATGAGTAGCGCTTCCTACGAGCAGTACTTC.